Detailed here is one TCR beta chain. Its antigen is currently unknown. After less than 11 days in culture, the CD4+ T cells were isolated. Their SARS-CoV-2 infection, verified by PCR, occurred between March and December 2020. Participants were vaccinated with two doses of either the BNT162b2 or mRNA-1273 vaccine. Trimming removed 10 bases from V and 2 bases from J, with 6 bases in between. This CDR3 has 12 residues. Per germline, CDR1 SNHLY and CDR2 FYNNEI. The data were obtained in a study of vaccination effects on CD4 cells after COVID-19. Method: immunoSEQ multiplex PCR; TCRdb's copy keeps in-frame clones and lacks some. This table has tens of thousands of clones, about 70% appearing once.

Source: CD4+ T cells from PBMCs cultured without peptide, taken after COVID-19 vaccination. The gene calls are TRBV2 and TRBJ2-6, with no clear D. This TCR was sampled from a human donor who had a prior SARS-CoV-2 infection. The CDR3 DNA is TGTGCCACCAGACCTGGGGCCAACGTCCTGACTTTC. This translates into CATRPGANVLTF.